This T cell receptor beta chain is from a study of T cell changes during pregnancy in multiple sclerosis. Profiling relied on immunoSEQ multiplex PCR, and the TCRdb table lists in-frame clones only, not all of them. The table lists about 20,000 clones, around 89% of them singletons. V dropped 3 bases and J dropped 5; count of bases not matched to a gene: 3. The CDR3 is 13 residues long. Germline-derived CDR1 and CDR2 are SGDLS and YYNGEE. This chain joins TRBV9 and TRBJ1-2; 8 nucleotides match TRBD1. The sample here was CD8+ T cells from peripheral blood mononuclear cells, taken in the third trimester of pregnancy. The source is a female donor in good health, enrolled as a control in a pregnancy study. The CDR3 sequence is CASSAWTGYGYTF. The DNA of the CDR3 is TGTGCCAGCAGCGCATGGACAGGGTATGGCTACACCTTC.